The clone carrying this T cell receptor (beta chain) was detected many times. The antigen remains unidentified. Breast cancer patients provided tissue from their axillary draining lymph nodes. Germline loops: CDR1 ENHRY, CDR2 SYGVKD. The CDR3 consists of 15 residues. Trimming stripped 10 bases from V and 0 bases from J, with 17 bases between. This sample was taken from a study of breast tumors, draining lymph nodes, adjacent tissues. TCRdb reanalysed the multiplex PCR reads using MiXCR and keeps one entry per CDR3 protein. Altogether around 230,000 distinct CDR3 sequences are present, 34% being singletons, with the ten largest covering over 3.5%. General study points: Compared with lymph nodes, tumors were less diverse; compared with nontumor tissue, more. That most tumor T cells come from lymph nodes remained unproven.

This sequence joins TRBV10-3 and TRBJ2-3, with a tentative D call TRBD1 (6 bases). The sample taken for sequencing was axillary lymph node tissue. The sequence came from a female donor with breast cancer. Some clones in this sample may be carry-over from other donors' samples. Written as DNA, the CDR3 is TGTGCCACGCTTGGACAGTTTCTGAGCACAGATACGCAGTATTTT. It translates to CATLGQFLSTDTQYF.